This T cell receptor beta chain was observed in a study of T cell responses to AZD1222 COVID-19 vaccine. Study-wide background: The study pooled second doses at about 4 or about 12 weeks. Study-level results: Spike-specific TCRs gained breadth and depth after people received two AZD1222 doses. With dominance at 160-218 and 743-854, vaccine-associated CD4 TCRs spanned spike.

Data came from immunoSEQ multiplex PCR; TCRdb stores just in-frame clones and leaves some out. The sample contains approximately 100,000 clones, 90% of which appear only once. Worth noting for this clone: Its antigen is as yet unknown.

CDR3 length equals 15 residues. Germline-derived CDR1 and CDR2 are DFQATT and SNEGSKA (reference sequence). J lost 2 bases, V lost 3 bases, and 8 bases had no gene match. The chain couples TRBV20-1 to TRBJ2-7, with 9 bases that match TRBD1. The clonotype originates from an adult in good health. The specimen comprised peripheral blood, sampled on day 0 of AZD1222 vaccination. DNA of the CDR3: TGCAGTGCTAGTTCTGAACAGGGGGCTACCTACGAGCAGTACTTC. Translation gives CSASSEQGATYEQYF.